This TCR beta chain was found in a study of early T cells in non-severe SARS-CoV-2 infection. Trimming removed 3 bases from V and 8 bases from J, with 8 bases in between. This CDR3 has 12 amino acids. Germline V gives CDR1 SGHTA, CDR2 FQGNSA. TCRdb re-called the 5' RACE reads through MiXCR, storing one row per CDR3 protein. The sample lists 70,000 to 90,000 distinct CDR3 sequences, less than 11% occurring once. This clonotype was detected many times. The source material was whole blood, sampled at baseline. The sequence was obtained from an adult who was a healthcare worker with PCR-confirmed SARS-CoV-2 infection or an uninfected control (not recorded which). The chain carries TRBV7-2 and TRBJ2-1; D perhaps matches TRBD2 (6 bases). The CDR3 DNA sequence: TGTGCCAGCAGCTTCAGCGGGTATGAGCAGTTCTTC. Amino acids: CASSFSGYEQFF.